These 14 T cell receptor beta chains were all obtained from the same sample, sequenced in a study of blood T cell repertoires in COVID-19. Sequenced by immunoSEQ multiplex PCR; TCRdb stores in-frame clones only, minus some. The data contain some 270,000 clones, over 75% of them singletons. The specimen sequenced was PBMCs or T cells enriched from blood (not recorded which). The receptors shown here come from a woman aged 45-60 years with acute COVID-19.

The sample holds one count of this clone. The chain carries TRBV7-2 and TRBJ2-7; no reliable D call. Trimming removed 5 bases at V and 1 base at J, with 12 bases between. This CDR3 comprises 14 residues. CDR1 is SGHTA and CDR2 is FQGNSA in the germline V gene. The CDR3, as DNA: TGTGCCAGCAGCCGTACAGAGAGATCCTACGAGCAGTACTTC. Amino acid sequence: CASSRTERSYEQYF.

This chain uses TRBV9 with TRBJ1-2, with D hard to call. This CDR3 spans 15 amino acids. Germline V CDR1 and CDR2: SGDLS, YYNGEE. Trimming removed 0 bases at V and 0 bases at J, with 9 bases between. DNA of the CDR3: TGTGCCAGCAGCGTAGGCTCAGGTACTAACTATGGCTACACCTTC. This translates into CASSVGSGTNYGYTF.

This chain joins TRBV7-9 and TRBJ2-5; D ambiguous. There are 16 residues in the CDR3. Per the germline V gene, CDR1 is SEHNR and CDR2 is FQNEAQ (reference sequence). V was trimmed by 1 base and J by 0 bases, leaving 12 bases between them. As DNA, the CDR3 is TGTGCCAGCAGCTTAGTGAGTGAACAGTACCAAGAGACCCAGTACTTC. Translating gives CASSLVSEQYQETQYF.

In its sample, this clone was seen a few times. The J gene is TRBJ2-3, the V gene TRBV2; D might be TRBD2 (5 bases). Per the germline V gene, CDR1 is SNHLY and CDR2 is FYNNEI. The CDR3 covers 12 residues. Trimming took off 5 bases at V and 5 bases at J, with 8 bases between the two ends. The DNA of the CDR3 is TGTGCCAGCAGTCCGGGGAAAGATACGCAGTATTTT. Its protein is CASSPGKDTQYF.

The DNA of the CDR3 is TGCGCCAGCAGCCAACTGAAGGAGAGGACAGCCCTCGGCAATCAGCCCCAGCATTTT. Residues: CASSQLKERTALGNQPQHF. This chain connects TRBV4-3 to TRBJ1-5, with D possibly matching TRBD1 (6 bases). With 2 bases removed from V and 2 bases from J, the gap between germline ends came to 22 bases. Germline V gives CDR1 LGHNA, CDR2 YSLEER. The CDR3 consists of 19 residues.

The chain carries TRBV27 and TRBJ1-1; 7 bases are a match to TRBD1. V lost 2 bases, J lost 0 bases, and 12 bases stayed unmatched. In germline, CDR1 is MNHEY, CDR2 SMNVEV (reference sequence). CDR3 length: 18 amino acids. CDR3 amino acids: CASSLKDRSSLMNTEAFF. Written as DNA, the CDR3 is TGTGCCAGCAGTTTAAAGGACAGGTCCTCCCTGATGAACACTGAAGCTTTCTTT.

This chain connects TRBV7-6 to TRBJ1-3; TRBD1 might be the D (5 bases). Germline assignment: CDR1 SGHVS and CDR2 FNYEAQ. The CDR3 contains 15 residues. The V end lost 5 bases, the J end lost 1 base, and 12 bases lay between the germline ends. In DNA form, the CDR3 reads TGTGCCAGCAGCCTACAGGCTGTGTCTGGAAACACCATATATTTT. This encodes CASSLQAVSGNTIYF.

The CDR3 spells CASSQGDQETQYF. CDR3 coding DNA: TGTGCCAGCTCACAGGGGGACCAAGAGACCCAGTACTTC. The chain joins TRBV18 to TRBJ2-5; weak D call: TRBD1 (6 bases). The CDR3 is 13 amino acids. V lost 4 bases and J lost 0, with 6 bases in between. The germline V gene encodes CDR1 KGHSH and CDR2 LQKENI. The variable domain in full, completed from reference TRBV18 and TRBJ2-5, reads NAGVMQNPRHLVRRRGQEARLRCSPMKGHSHVYWYRQLPEEGLKFMVYLQKENIIDESGMPKERFSAEFPKEGPSILRIQQVVRGDSAAYFCASSQGDQETQYFGPGTRLLVL.

The chain links TRBV14 to TRBJ2-1; 8 bases align to TRBD1. Trimming took 1 base from V and 4 from J; bases not matched to a gene: 12. Germline values: CDR1 SGHDN, CDR2 FVKESK. The CDR3 length is 18 residues. CDR3 nucleotides: TGTGCCAGCAGCCAAGTACCATTTGTGACAGGGGATTACAATGAGCAGTTCTTC. Translating gives CASSQVPFVTGDYNEQFF.

The chain employs TRBV3-1 (or the pseudogene TRBV3-2) and TRBJ2-1; 11 bases fit TRBD2. CDR3 length equals 16 residues. CDR1 is LGHDT, CDR2 YNNKEL, per germline (reference sequence). Trimming removed 0 bases from V and 6 bases from J; junction bases left unmatched: 4. For the CDR3, the DNA is TGTGCCAGCAGCCAAGATCGAACTAGCGGGGGCAATGAGCAGTTCTTC. It codes for CASSQDRTSGGNEQFF.

The chain uses TRBV27 and TRBJ2-7, with 8 bases identical to TRBD1. CDR1 and CDR2 (germline): MNHEY, SMNVEV (reference sequence). CDR3 length: 14 amino acids. The V gene end was trimmed by 1 base and the J gene end by 7 bases; junction bases not matched to a gene: 6. The CDR3 DNA sequence: TGTGCCAGCAGTTTATACCAGGGGGCGCGGGAGCAGTACTTC. Protein: CASSLYQGAREQYF.

The chain links TRBV7-2 to TRBJ2-2; D is undetermined. V gave up 5 bases and J gave up 4 bases, with 8 bases separating them. The CDR3 covers 13 residues. In germline, CDR1 is SGHTA, CDR2 FQGNSA. The CDR3 DNA follows: TGTGCCAGCAGCAACCCTAGCACCGGGGAGCTGTTTTTT. It specifies CASSNPSTGELFF.

The chain uses TRBV7-9 and TRBJ1-2, with D unclear. The CDR3 totals 16 residues. Trimming stripped 3 bases from V and 4 bases from J, with 18 bases between. Germline V gives CDR1 SEHNR, CDR2 FQNEAQ (reference sequence). The chain's CDR3 is CASSFPRGGESYGYTF. The DNA for the CDR3 is TGTGCCAGCAGCTTTCCGCGTGGAGGCGAGAGCTATGGCTACACCTTC.

The J gene is TRBJ1-2, the V gene TRBV6-5; D not resolved. Trimming took off 9 bases at V and 1 base at J, with 12 bases between the two ends. The germline CDR1 and CDR2 sequences are MNHEY and SVGAGI. This CDR3 region has 13 residues. For the CDR3, the DNA is TGTGCCAGTGGTCGGAGTCTTAACTATGGCTACACCTTC. This encodes CASGRSLNYGYTF.